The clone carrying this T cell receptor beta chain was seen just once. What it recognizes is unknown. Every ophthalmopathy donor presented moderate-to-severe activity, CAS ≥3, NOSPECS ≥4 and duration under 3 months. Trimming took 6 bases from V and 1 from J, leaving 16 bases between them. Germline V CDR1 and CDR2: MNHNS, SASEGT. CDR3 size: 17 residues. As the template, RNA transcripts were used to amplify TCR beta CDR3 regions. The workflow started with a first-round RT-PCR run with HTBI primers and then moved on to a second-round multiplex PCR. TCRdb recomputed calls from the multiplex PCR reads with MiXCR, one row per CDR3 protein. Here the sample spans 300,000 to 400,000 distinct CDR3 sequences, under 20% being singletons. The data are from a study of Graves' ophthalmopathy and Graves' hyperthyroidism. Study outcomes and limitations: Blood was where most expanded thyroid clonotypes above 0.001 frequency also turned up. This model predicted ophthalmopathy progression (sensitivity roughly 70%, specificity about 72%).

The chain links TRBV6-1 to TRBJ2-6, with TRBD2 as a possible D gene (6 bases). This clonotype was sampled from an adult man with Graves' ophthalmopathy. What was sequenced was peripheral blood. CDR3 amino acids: CASRSGTADSGANVLTF. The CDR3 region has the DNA TGTGCCAGCAGGTCCGGGACTGCGGATTCTGGGGCCAACGTCCTGACTTTC.